This TCR beta chain was captured in a study of response to subunit inactivated influenza vaccine. From the RT-PCR reads, TCRdb called clonotypes with MiXCR, one entry per CDR3 protein. Of about 500,000 distinct CDR3 sequences listed, more than 15% were seen once; the top ten hold 3%. The study's findings and limits: Only a handful of new T cells, the authors suggested, are recruited with each seasonal influenza vaccination.

In germline, CDR1 is LGHNA, CDR2 YNFKEQ. The germline V and J ends were trimmed by 5 bases and 9 bases, with 14 bases remaining between them. CDR3 length: 13 residues. This clonotype has just a few counts. No antigen is known for it. The source is a man aged 50 to 69 who received an inactivated influenza vaccine. This chain uses TRBV4-2 with TRBJ2-1, with a possible D match to TRBD1 (6 bases). The specimen comprised CD4+ T cells sorted from PBMCs, sampled approximately 25 months after vaccination. The CDR3 DNA reads TGTGCCAGCAGCGCCCTCAGGGGAATTGAGCAGTTCTTC. Translated: CASSALRGIEQFF.